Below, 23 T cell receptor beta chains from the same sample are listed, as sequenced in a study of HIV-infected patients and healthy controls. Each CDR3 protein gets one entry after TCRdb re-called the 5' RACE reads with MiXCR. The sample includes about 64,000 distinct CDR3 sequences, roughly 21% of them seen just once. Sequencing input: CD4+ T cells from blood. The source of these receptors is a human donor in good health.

The CDR3 loop reads CASSFQGGVRNEQFF. The CDR3 region has the DNA TGTGCCAGCAGCTTCCAGGGGGGGGTGAGGAATGAGCAGTTCTTC. V and J are TRBV7-3 and TRBJ2-1; D tentatively reads TRBD1 or TRBD2 (7 bases each). V lost 3 bases and J lost 7, with 16 bases in between. CDR1 is SGHTA and CDR2 is FQGTGA in the germline V gene. CDR3 length equals 15 residues.

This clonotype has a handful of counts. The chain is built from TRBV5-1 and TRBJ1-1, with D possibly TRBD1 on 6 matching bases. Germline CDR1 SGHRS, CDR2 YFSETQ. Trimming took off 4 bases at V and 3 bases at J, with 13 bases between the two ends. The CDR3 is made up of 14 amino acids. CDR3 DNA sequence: TGCGCCAGCAGCAACCAGGGGATGGACACTGAAGCTTTCTTT. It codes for CASSNQGMDTEAFF.

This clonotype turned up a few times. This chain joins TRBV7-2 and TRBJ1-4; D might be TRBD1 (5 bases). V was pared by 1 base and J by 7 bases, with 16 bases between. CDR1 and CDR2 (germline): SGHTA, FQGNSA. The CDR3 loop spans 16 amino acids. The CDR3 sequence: CASSLVGAGLGEKLFF. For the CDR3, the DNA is TGTGCCAGCAGCTTAGTAGGGGCAGGCCTAGGTGAAAAACTGTTTTTT.

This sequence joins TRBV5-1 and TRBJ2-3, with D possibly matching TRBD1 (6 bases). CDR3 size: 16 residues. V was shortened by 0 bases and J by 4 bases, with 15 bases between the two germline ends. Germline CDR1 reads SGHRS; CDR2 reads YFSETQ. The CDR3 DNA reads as TGCGCCAGCAGCTTGGCGGAAACTAGGGGGTCAGATACGCAGTATTTT. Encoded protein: CASSLAETRGSDTQYF.

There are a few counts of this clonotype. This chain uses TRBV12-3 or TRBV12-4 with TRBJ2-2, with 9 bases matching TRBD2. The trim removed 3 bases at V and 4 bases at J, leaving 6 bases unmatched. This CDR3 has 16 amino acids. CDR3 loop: CASSLTSGRGTGELFF. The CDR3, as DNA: TGTGCCAGCAGTTTGACTAGCGGACGAGGCACCGGGGAGCTGTTTTTT.

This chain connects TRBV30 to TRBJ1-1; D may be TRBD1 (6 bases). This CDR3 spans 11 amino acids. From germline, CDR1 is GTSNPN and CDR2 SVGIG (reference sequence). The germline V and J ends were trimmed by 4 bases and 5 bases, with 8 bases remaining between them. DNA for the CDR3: TGTGCCTGGAAGAGGGGGACTGAAGCTTTCTTT. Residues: CAWKRGTEAFF.

The chain's CDR3 is CASSLDFRVGYGYTF. CDR3 coding DNA: TGTGCCAGCAGCTTAGATTTCAGGGTGGGCTATGGCTACACCTTC. This chain links TRBV7-2 with TRBJ1-2; possible D gene TRBD1, 5 bases. CDR3 length: 15 residues. Germline values: CDR1 SGHTA, CDR2 FQGNSA. Trimming removed 1 base at V and 4 bases at J, with 13 bases between.

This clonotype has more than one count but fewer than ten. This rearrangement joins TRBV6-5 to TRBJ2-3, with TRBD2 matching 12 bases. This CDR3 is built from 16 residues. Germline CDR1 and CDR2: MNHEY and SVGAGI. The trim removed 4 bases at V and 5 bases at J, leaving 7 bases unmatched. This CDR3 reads CASSWASGRAIDTQYF. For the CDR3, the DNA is TGTGCCAGCAGTTGGGCTAGCGGGAGGGCAATAGATACGCAGTATTTT.

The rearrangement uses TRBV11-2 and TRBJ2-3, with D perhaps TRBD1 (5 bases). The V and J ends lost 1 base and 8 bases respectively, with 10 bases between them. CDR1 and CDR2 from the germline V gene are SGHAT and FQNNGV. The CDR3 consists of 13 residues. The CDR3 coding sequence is TGTGCCAGCAGCTTAGGACAGACAAGTACGCAGTATTTT. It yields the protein CASSLGQTSTQYF.

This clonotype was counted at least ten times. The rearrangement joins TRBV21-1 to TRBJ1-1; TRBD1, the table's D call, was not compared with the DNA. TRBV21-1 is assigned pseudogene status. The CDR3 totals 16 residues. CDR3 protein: CASSKRGQGSNTEAFF. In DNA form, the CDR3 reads TGTGCCAGCAGCAAACGCGGACAGGGTAGTAACACTGAAGCTTTCTTT.

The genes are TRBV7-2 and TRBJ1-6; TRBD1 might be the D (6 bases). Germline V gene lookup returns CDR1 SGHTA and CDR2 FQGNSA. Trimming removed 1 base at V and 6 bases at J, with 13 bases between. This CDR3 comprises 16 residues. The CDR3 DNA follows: TGTGCCAGCAGCTTAGATGGACAGTTACTTAATTCACCCCTCCACTTT. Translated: CASSLDGQLLNSPLHF.

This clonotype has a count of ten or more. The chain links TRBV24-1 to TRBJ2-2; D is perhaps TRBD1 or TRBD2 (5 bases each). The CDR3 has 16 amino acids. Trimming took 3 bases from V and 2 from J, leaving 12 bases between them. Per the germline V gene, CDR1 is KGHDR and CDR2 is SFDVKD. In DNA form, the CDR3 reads TGTGCCACCAGTGATACCGGGACGGCTAACACCGGGGAGCTGTTTTTT. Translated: CATSDTGTANTGELFF.

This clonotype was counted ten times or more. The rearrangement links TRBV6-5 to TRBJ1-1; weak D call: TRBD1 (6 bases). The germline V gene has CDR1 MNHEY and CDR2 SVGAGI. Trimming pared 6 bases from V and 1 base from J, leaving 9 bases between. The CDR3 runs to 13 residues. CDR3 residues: CASRRQENTEAFF. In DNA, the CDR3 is TGTGCCAGCAGACGACAGGAGAACACTGAAGCTTTCTTT.

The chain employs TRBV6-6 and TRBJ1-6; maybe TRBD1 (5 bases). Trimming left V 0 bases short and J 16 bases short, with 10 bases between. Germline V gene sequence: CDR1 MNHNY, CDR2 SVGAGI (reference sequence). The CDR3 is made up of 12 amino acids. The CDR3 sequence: CASSYSDSRLHF. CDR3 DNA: TGTGCCAGCAGTTACTCAGACAGTCGTCTCCACTTT.

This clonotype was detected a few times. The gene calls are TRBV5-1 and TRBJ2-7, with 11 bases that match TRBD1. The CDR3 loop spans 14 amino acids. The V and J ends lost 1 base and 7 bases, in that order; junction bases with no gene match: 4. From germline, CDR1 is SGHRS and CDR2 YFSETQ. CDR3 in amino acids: CASSLWGTGGEQYF. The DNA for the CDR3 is TGCGCCAGCAGCTTGTGGGGGACAGGGGGAGAGCAGTACTTC.

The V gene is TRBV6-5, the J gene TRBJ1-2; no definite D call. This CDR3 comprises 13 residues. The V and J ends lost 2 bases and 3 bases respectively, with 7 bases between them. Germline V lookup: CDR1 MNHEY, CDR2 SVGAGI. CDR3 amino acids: CASSYDIDYGYTF. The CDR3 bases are TGTGCCAGCAGTTACGACATCGACTATGGCTACACCTTC.

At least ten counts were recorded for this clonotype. The CDR3 is CSVGKGTLAKNIQYF. The CDR3 bases are TGCAGCGTTGGAAAGGGAACTCTAGCCAAAAACATTCAGTACTTC. The chain has TRBV29-1 and TRBJ2-4, with D uncertain. V lost 4 bases and J 0 bases, leaving 13 bases between the germline ends. The CDR3 contains 15 residues. The germline V gene has CDR1 SQVTM and CDR2 ANQGSEA.

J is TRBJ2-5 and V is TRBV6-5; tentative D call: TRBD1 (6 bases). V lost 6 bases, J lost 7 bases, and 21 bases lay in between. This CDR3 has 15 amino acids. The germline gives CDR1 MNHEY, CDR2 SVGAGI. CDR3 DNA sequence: TGTGCCAGCAGCCCGGGACACCCGACCAAGTCGACCCAGTACTTC. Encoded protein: CASSPGHPTKSTQYF.

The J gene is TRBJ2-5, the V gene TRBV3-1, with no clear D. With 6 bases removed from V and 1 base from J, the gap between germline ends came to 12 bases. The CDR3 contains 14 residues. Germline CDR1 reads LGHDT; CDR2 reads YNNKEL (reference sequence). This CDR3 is CASSVKTFQETQYF. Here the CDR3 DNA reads TGTGCCAGCAGTGTAAAGACATTCCAAGAGACCCAGTACTTC.

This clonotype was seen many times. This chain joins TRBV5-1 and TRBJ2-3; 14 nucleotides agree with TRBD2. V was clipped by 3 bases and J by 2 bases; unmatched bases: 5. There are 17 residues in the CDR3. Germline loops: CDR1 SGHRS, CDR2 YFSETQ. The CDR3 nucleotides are TGCGCCAGCAGCTCCCAGGGACTAGCGGGGGACACAGATACGCAGTATTTT. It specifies CASSSQGLAGDTDTQYF. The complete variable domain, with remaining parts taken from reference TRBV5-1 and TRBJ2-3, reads KAGVTQTPRYLIKTRGQQVTLSCSPISGHRSVSWYQQTPGQGLQFLFEYFSETQRNKGNFPGRFSGRQFSNSRSEMNVSTLELGDSALYLCASSSQGLAGDTDTQYFGPGTRLTVL.

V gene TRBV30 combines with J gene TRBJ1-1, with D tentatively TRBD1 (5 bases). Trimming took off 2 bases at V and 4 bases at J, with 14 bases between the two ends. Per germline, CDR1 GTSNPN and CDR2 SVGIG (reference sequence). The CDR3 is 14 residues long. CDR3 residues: CAWSIRGLGTEAFF. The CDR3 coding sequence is TGTGCCTGGAGTATAAGGGGCTTGGGCACTGAAGCTTTCTTT. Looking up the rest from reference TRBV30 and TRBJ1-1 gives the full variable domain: SQTIHQWPATLVQPVGSPLSLECTVEGTSNPNLYWYRQAAGRGLQLLFYSVGIGQISSEVPQNLSASRPQDRQFILSSKKLLLSDSGFYLCAWSIRGLGTEAFFGQGTRLTVV.

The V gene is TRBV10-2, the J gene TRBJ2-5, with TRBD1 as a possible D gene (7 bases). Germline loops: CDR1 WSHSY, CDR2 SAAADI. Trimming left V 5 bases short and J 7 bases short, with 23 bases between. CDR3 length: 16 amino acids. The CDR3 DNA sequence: TGCGCCAGCAGTCCTCTGGAGGGGGCGGCGAAGCGGACCCAGTACTTC. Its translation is CASSPLEGAAKRTQYF.

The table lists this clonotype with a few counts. The CDR3 loop is CASSFAGLNQPQHF. In nucleotides, the CDR3 is TGTGCCAGCAGCTTCGCAGGGTTAAATCAGCCCCAGCATTTT. The chain is built from TRBV7-8 and TRBJ1-5, with D maybe TRBD1 (5 bases). Trimming stripped 3 bases from V and 4 bases from J, with 10 bases between. CDR3 size: 14 residues. Germline values: CDR1 SGHVS, CDR2 FQNEAQ.